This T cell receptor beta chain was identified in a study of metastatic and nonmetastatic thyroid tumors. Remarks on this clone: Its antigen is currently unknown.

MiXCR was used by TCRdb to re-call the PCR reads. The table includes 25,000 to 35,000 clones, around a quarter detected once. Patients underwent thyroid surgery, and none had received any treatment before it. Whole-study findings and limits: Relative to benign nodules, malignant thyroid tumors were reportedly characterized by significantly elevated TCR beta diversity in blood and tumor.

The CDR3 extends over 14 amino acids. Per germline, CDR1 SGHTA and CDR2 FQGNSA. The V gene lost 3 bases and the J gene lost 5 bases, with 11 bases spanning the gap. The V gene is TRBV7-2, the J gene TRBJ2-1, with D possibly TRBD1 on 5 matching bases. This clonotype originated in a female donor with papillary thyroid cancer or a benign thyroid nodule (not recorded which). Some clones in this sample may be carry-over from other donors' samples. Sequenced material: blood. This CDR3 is CASSFLGAHNEQFF. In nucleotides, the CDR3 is TGTGCCAGCAGCTTCTTAGGGGCTCACAATGAGCAGTTCTTC. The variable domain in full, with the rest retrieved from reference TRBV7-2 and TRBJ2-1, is GAGVSQSPSNKVTEKGKDVELRCDPISGHTALYWYRQSLGQGLEFLIYFQGNSAPDKSGLPSDRFSAERTGGSVSTLTIQRTQQEDSAVYLCASSFLGAHNEQFFGPGTRLTVL.